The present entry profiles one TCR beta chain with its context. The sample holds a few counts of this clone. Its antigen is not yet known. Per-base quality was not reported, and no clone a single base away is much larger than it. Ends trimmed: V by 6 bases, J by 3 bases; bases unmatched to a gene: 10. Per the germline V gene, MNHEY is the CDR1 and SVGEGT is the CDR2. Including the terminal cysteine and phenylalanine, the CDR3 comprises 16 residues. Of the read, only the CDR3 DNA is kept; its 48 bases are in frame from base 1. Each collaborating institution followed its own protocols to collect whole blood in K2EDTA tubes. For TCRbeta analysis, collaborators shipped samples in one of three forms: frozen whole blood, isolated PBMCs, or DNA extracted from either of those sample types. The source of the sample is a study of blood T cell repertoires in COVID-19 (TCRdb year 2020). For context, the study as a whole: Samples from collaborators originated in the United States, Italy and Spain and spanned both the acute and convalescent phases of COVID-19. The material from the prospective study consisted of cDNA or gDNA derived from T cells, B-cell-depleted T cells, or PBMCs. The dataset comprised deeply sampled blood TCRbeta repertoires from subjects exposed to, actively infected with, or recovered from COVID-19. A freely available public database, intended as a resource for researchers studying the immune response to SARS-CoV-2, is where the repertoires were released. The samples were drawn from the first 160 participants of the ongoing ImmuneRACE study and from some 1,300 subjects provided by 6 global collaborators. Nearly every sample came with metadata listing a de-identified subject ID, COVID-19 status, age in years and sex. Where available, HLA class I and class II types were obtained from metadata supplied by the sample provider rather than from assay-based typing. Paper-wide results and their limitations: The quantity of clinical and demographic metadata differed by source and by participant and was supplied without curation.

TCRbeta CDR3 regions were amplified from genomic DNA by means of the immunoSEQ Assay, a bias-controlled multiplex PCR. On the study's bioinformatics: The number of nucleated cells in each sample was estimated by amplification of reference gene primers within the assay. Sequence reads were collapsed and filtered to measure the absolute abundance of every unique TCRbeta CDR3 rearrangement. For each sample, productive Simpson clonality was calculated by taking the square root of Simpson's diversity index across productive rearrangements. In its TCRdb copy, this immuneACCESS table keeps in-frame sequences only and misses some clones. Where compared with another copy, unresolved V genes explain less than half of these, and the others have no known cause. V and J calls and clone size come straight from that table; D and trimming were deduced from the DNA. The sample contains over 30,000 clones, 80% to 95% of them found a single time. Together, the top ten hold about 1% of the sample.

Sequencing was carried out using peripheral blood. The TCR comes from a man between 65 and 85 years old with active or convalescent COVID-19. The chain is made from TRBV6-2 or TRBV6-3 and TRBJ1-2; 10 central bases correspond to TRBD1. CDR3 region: CASSDFVTGGDYGYTF. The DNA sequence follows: TGTGCCAGCAGCGACTTTGTGACAGGGGGCGACTATGGCTACACCTTC.